A single sample gave rise to the 30 T cell receptor beta chains below, sequenced in a study of T cell responses to AZD1222 COVID-19 vaccine. Libraries were prepared by immunoSEQ multiplex PCR; TCRdb keeps only in-frame clonotypes and omits some of them. Of 95,000 to 110,000 clones listed, nearly 90% are singletons. Sequenced material: peripheral blood, taken 28 days after the second AZD1222 dose. These receptors came from an adult who received the AZD1222 COVID-19 vaccine.

The CDR3 nucleotides are TGTGCCAGCAGTGGGGGCAGGGGCCCATCCGGAAGCAATCAGCCCCAGCATTTT. This gives the protein CASSGGRGPSGSNQPQHF. The chain has TRBV2 and TRBJ1-5; D is possibly TRBD1 (6 bases). V was shortened by 4 bases and J by 1 base, with 20 bases between the two germline ends. The germline V gene has CDR1 SNHLY and CDR2 FYNNEI. The CDR3 length is 18 residues.

The chain has TRBV19 and TRBJ2-2, with 9 bases matching TRBD2. Germline V lookup: CDR1 LNHDA, CDR2 SQIVND (reference sequence). This CDR3 contains 15 residues. The V gene end was trimmed by 7 bases and the J gene end by 1 base; junction bases not matched to a gene: 4. CDR3 sequence reads: CASTETSGNTGELFF. CDR3 nucleotide sequence: TGTGCCAGTACGGAGACTAGCGGGAACACCGGGGAGCTGTTTTTT.

The J gene is TRBJ2-2, the V gene TRBV7-2; 9 bases fit TRBD2. V trimming: 4 bases; J trimming: 0 bases; junction bases outside the gene matches: 6. CDR1 is SGHTA and CDR2 is FQGNSA in the germline V gene. CDR3 length: 17 amino acids. CDR3: CASSSRAGGPNTGELFF. The CDR3 nucleotides are TGTGCCAGCAGCTCCCGAGCGGGGGGCCCGAACACCGGGGAGCTGTTTTTT.

The chain is built from TRBV6-1 and TRBJ1-1; D is unclear. The CDR3 runs to 13 residues. Trimming shortened V by 2 bases and J by 0 bases, and 4 bases separated the two germline ends. Germline V CDR1 and CDR2: MNHNS, SASEGT. The CDR3 here is CASSEILNTEAFF. As DNA, the CDR3 is TGTGCCAGCAGTGAAATACTGAACACTGAAGCTTTCTTT.

CDR3 in amino acids: CASSDRGKPYEQYF. DNA of the CDR3: TGTGCCAGTAGTGACAGGGGGAAGCCCTACGAGCAGTACTTC. V gene TRBV19 combines with J gene TRBJ2-7, with 9 nucleotides matching TRBD1. The CDR3 covers 14 residues. Per the germline V gene, CDR1 is LNHDA and CDR2 is SQIVND (reference sequence). J gave up 2 bases and V 5 bases, and 4 bases lay outside the gene matches.

V and J are TRBV6-5 and TRBJ1-1; D ambiguous. Germline assignment: CDR1 MNHEY and CDR2 SVGAGI. The V and J ends lost 8 bases and 0 bases respectively, with 10 bases between them. CDR3 size: 13 residues. Here the CDR3 DNA reads TGTGCCAGCTCCCCCCGTGTGAACACTGAAGCTTTCTTT. Protein: CASSPRVNTEAFF.

The CDR3 region is CASSLSGDSYNEQFF. CDR3 nucleotide sequence: TGCGCCAGCAGCCTTAGCGGGGACTCGTACAATGAGCAGTTCTTC. The rearrangement uses TRBV5-1 and TRBJ2-1; 8 nucleotides match TRBD2. CDR1 and CDR2 (germline): SGHRS, YFSETQ. This CDR3 contains 15 residues. Germline trimming cut 4 bases from V and 4 bases from J; bases unmatched to any gene: 7.

The chain carries TRBV19 and TRBJ1-1; TRBD1 might be the D (5 bases). With 1 base removed from V and 4 bases from J, the gap between germline ends came to 10 bases. The germline V gene encodes CDR1 LNHDA and CDR2 SQIVND (reference sequence). CDR3 size: 14 residues. CDR3 coding DNA: TGTGCCAGTAGTATAGGACCGGGACCCACTGAAGCTTTCTTT. It is translated as CASSIGPGPTEAFF.

CDR3 sequence (DNA): TGTGCCAGCTCACCATTCGGGACTCCCGACAATGAGCAGTTCTTC. This gives the protein CASSPFGTPDNEQFF. This chain connects TRBV18 to TRBJ2-1; TRBD2 is a possible D gene (6 bases). V lost 2 bases, J lost 5 bases, and 13 bases lay in between. CDR3 length: 15 residues. Germline-derived CDR1 and CDR2 are KGHSH and LQKENI.

The chain has TRBV5-5 and TRBJ1-2; maybe TRBD1 (5 bases). Between the trimmed V and J ends, which lost 6 bases and 5 bases, there was a span of 20 bases. CDR1 is SGHKS, CDR2 YYEKEE, per germline (reference sequence). The CDR3 runs to 15 residues. The CDR3 sequence: CASTPGGQGMYGYTF. CDR3 nucleotides: TGTGCCAGCACCCCTGGTGGCCAGGGAATGTATGGCTACACCTTC. The full variable domain, its missing parts supplied by reference TRBV5-5 and TRBJ1-2, is DAGVTQSPTHLIKTRGQQVTLRCSPISGHKSVSWYQQVLGQGPQFIFQYYEKEERGRGNFPDRFSARQFPNYSSELNVNALLLGDSALYLCASTPGGQGMYGYTFGSGTRLTVV.

V gene TRBV5-1 combines with J gene TRBJ1-1; D not certain. The CDR3 extends over 14 amino acids. Germline CDR1 SGHRS, CDR2 YFSETQ. V lost 4 bases and J lost 4, with 14 bases in between. This CDR3 reads CASSQQTEVTEAFF. The CDR3 DNA is TGCGCCAGCAGCCAACAAACCGAGGTCACTGAAGCTTTCTTT.

The V and J genes are TRBV7-9 and TRBJ1-1; TRBD1 is a possible D gene (5 bases). This CDR3 comprises 12 residues. CDR1 is SEHNR, CDR2 FQNEAQ, per germline (reference sequence). Deletions cut 4 bases from V and 3 bases from J, with 6 bases between. The CDR3 here is CASSWGDTEAFF. In DNA, the CDR3 is TGTGCCAGCAGCTGGGGGGACACTGAAGCTTTCTTT.

Note on this clone: Relative to the germline gene, one junction end is altered; a read error may explain this. V and J are TRBV3-1 (or the pseudogene TRBV3-2) and TRBJ1-3; possible D gene TRBD1, 6 bases. The CDR3 runs 14 residues. Per the germline V gene, CDR1 is LGHDT and CDR2 is YNNKEL (reference sequence). CDR3 nucleotides: TGTGCCAGCAGACAAGGGGGTTCCGGAAACACCATATATTTT. Amino acids: CASRQGGSGNTIYF.

The sample holds a few counts of this clone. This chain uses TRBV20-1 with TRBJ2-2; weak D call: TRBD2 (6 bases). The CDR3 has 15 amino acids. V dropped 3 bases and J dropped 3 bases, with 14 bases sitting between them. Germline V CDR1 and CDR2: DFQATT, SNEGSKA (reference sequence). The chain's CDR3 is CSASKAGVDTGELFF. The DNA of the CDR3 is TGCAGTGCTAGTAAAGCGGGTGTGGACACCGGGGAGCTGTTTTTT.

The gene calls are TRBV18 and TRBJ1-5, with D hard to call. Trimming pared 2 bases from V and 1 base from J, leaving 6 bases between. This CDR3 has 14 residues. The V gene's germline CDR1 is KGHSH and CDR2 LQKENI. The CDR3 DNA reads TGTGCCAGCTCACCAGGGTTGAGCAATCAGCCCCAGCATTTT. Translated, it gives CASSPGLSNQPQHF.

The rearrangement uses TRBV13 and TRBJ1-1; D is uncertain. Deletions cut 6 bases from V and 1 base from J, with 21 bases between. The CDR3 has 17 amino acids. The V gene's germline CDR1 is PRHDT and CDR2 FYEKMQ (reference sequence). In DNA form, the CDR3 reads TGTGCCAGCAGTTCATCATCGAGATTCTCCCGGAACACTGAAGCTTTCTTT. It yields the protein CASSSSSRFSRNTEAFF. The complete variable domain, with remaining parts taken from reference TRBV13 and TRBJ1-1, reads AAGVIQSPRHLIKEKRETATLKCYPIPRHDTVYWYQQGPGQDPQFLISFYEKMQSDKGSIPDRFSAQQFSDYHSELNMSSLELGDSALYFCASSSSSRFSRNTEAFFGQGTRLTVV.

The gene calls are TRBV3-1 (or the pseudogene TRBV3-2) and TRBJ2-5; D is uncertain. CDR1 and CDR2 from the germline V gene are LGHDT and YNNKEL (reference sequence). With 0 bases removed from V and 2 bases from J, the gap between germline ends came to 22 bases. This CDR3 spans 19 amino acids. CDR3 in amino acids: CASSQDRATAKGRQETQYF. CDR3 DNA: TGTGCCAGCAGCCAAGATCGGGCGACGGCTAAGGGTCGGCAAGAGACCCAGTACTTC.

This chain connects TRBV6-5 to TRBJ2-1; 10 bases line up with TRBD2. V lost 0 bases and J lost 7; bases outside the gene matches: 6. The CDR3 covers 16 residues. Germline V gene lookup returns CDR1 MNHEY and CDR2 SVGAGI. CDR3 sequence reads: CASSYSSGGAGNEQFF. CDR3 coding DNA: TGTGCCAGCAGTTACTCGAGCGGGGGGGCCGGGAATGAGCAGTTCTTC.

The J gene is TRBJ1-2, the V gene TRBV2; TRBD1 matches at 8 bases. CDR1 is SNHLY, CDR2 FYNNEI, per germline. V shed 4 bases and J 7 bases; nucleotides not matched to a gene: 8. The CDR3 spans 14 residues. CDR3 DNA sequence: TGTGCCAGCAGTGCGACAGGGGTTCTTCGTGGCTACACCTTC. Residues: CASSATGVLRGYTF.

The chain combines TRBV4-2 with TRBJ2-1; 13 nucleotides line up with TRBD2. The J segment lost 9 bases and the V segment lost 4 bases, leaving 9 bases of the junction unmatched. CDR1 and CDR2 (germline): LGHNA, YNFKEQ. The CDR3 covers 16 residues. CDR3 DNA sequence: TGTGCCAGCAGCCCAGGACTAGCGGGGGCAGTCCGTGAGCAGTTCTTC. It encodes CASSPGLAGAVREQFF.

The V gene is TRBV5-1, the J gene TRBJ1-1; 10 bases line up with TRBD1. Unmatched junction bases numbered 4, after V lost 2 bases and J lost 3 bases. Germline V gives CDR1 SGHRS, CDR2 YFSETQ. This CDR3 region has 15 residues. This CDR3 is CASSLRQGADTEAFF. CDR3 nucleotides: TGCGCCAGCAGCTTACGACAGGGGGCTGACACTGAAGCTTTCTTT.

CDR3 residues: CASSEGVPGQGYPFF. CDR3 coding DNA: TGTGCCAGCAGCGAGGGAGTGCCGGGACAGGGTTATCCTTTCTTT. This chain uses TRBV9 with TRBJ1-1; 9 bases match TRBD1. The CDR3 length is 15 residues. With 3 bases clipped from V and 12 bases from J, the junction kept 15 bases outside the gene matches. Germline-derived CDR1 and CDR2 are SGDLS and YYNGEE. The whole variable domain, remainder taken from reference TRBV9 and TRBJ1-1, is DSGVTQTPKHLITATGQRVTLRCSPRSGDLSVYWYQQSLDQGLQFLIQYYNGEERAKGNILERFSAQQFPDLHSELNLSSLELGDSALYFCASSEGVPGQGYPFFGQGTRLTVV.

The chain has TRBV5-1 and TRBJ2-2, with D possibly being TRBD1 or TRBD2 (5 bases each). The CDR3 length is 14 residues. V shed 4 bases and J shed 5 bases, with 12 bases lying between them. CDR1 and CDR2 (germline): SGHRS, YFSETQ. The CDR3 region has the DNA TGCGCCAGCAGCCAGGGCCGGGAAACCGGGGAGCTGTTTTTT. Amino acids: CASSQGRETGELFF. Combining the CDR3 with reference TRBV5-1 and TRBJ2-2 gives the whole variable domain KAGVTQTPRYLIKTRGQQVTLSCSPISGHRSVSWYQQTPGQGLQFLFEYFSETQRNKGNFPGRFSGRQFSNSRSEMNVSTLELGDSALYLCASSQGRETGELFFGEGSRLTVL.

This chain joins TRBV9 and TRBJ1-6, with 7 bases lining up with TRBD1. The V and J ends lost 3 bases and 3 bases, in that order; junction bases with no gene match: 12. This CDR3 is built from 18 residues. Germline assignment: CDR1 SGDLS and CDR2 YYNGEE. CDR3 coding DNA: TGTGCCAGCAGCGCACCACGGGACAGTGCAAACTATAATTCACCCCTCCACTTT. It is translated as CASSAPRDSANYNSPLHF.

The CDR3 nucleotides are TGTGCCAGTAGTAAGGCCCTAGGGGTCGAGACCCAGTACTTC. Translating it yields CASSKALGVETQYF. The J gene is TRBJ2-5, the V gene TRBV19, with D possibly being TRBD1 (5 bases). CDR1 is LNHDA and CDR2 is SQIVND in the germline V gene (reference sequence). This CDR3 contains 14 residues. The V and J ends lost 4 bases and 5 bases respectively, with 14 bases between them.

The chain couples TRBV28 to TRBJ1-1, with 9 bases aligning to TRBD1. In germline, CDR1 is MDHEN, CDR2 SYDVKM. V lost 5 bases and J lost 3; bases outside the gene matches: 7. CDR3 length: 15 residues. This chain's CDR3 is CASSHRGRGDTEAFF. For the CDR3, the DNA is TGTGCCAGCAGTCACAGGGGGCGCGGGGACACTGAAGCTTTCTTT.

V gene TRBV4-1 combines with J gene TRBJ2-3; 9 positions match TRBD1. The germline CDR1 and CDR2 sequences are MGHRA and YSYEKL. The CDR3 totals 16 residues. The V gene end was trimmed by 1 base and the J gene end by 5 bases; junction bases not matched to a gene: 7. The CDR3 is CASSQGGTGLGDTQYF. The CDR3 DNA sequence: TGCGCCAGCAGCCAAGGTGGGACAGGGTTAGGAGATACGCAGTATTTT.

The rearrangement links TRBV5-6 to TRBJ2-7; TRBD2 matches at 8 bases. The J segment lost 3 bases and the V segment lost 0 bases, leaving 2 bases of the junction unmatched. Germline CDR1 reads SGHDT; CDR2 reads YYEEEE. The CDR3 is made up of 14 amino acids. The CDR3 loop is CASSLAGLDYEQYF. The CDR3, as DNA: TGTGCCAGCAGCTTGGCGGGACTAGACTACGAGCAGTACTTC.

The chain carries TRBV19 and TRBJ2-4, with 7 bases matching TRBD1. The length of the CDR3 is 15 residues. Germline loops: CDR1 LNHDA, CDR2 SQIVND (reference sequence). Trimming removed 5 bases from V and 3 bases from J; junction bases left unmatched: 7. This CDR3 is CASSVQGSGKNIQYF. The DNA for the CDR3 is TGTGCCAGTAGTGTACAGGGGTCGGGCAAAAACATTCAGTACTTC.

The chain employs TRBV4-1 and TRBJ1-6; D ambiguous. V was trimmed by 0 bases and J by 9 bases, leaving 9 bases between them. The germline V gene encodes CDR1 MGHRA and CDR2 YSYEKL. The CDR3 contains 14 residues. CDR3 amino acids: CASSQESMSSPLHF. In DNA, the CDR3 is TGCGCCAGCAGCCAAGAGTCGATGAGTTCACCCCTCCACTTT.